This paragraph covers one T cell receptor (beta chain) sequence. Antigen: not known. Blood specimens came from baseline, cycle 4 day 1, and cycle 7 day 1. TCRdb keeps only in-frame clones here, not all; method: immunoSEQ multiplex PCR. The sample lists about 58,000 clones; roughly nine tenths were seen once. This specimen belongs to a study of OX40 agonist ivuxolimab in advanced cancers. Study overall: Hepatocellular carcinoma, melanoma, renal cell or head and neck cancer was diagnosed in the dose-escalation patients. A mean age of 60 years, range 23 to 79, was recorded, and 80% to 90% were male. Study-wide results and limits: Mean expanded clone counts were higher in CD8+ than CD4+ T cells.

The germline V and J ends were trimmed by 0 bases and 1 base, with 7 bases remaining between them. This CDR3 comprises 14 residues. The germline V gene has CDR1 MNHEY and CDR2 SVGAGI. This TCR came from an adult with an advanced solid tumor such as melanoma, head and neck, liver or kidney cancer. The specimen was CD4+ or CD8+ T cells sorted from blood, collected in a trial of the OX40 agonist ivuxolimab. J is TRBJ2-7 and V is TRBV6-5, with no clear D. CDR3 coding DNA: TGTGCCAGCAGTTACTCATTGGGGTCCTACGAGCAGTACTTC. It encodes CASSYSLGSYEQYF.